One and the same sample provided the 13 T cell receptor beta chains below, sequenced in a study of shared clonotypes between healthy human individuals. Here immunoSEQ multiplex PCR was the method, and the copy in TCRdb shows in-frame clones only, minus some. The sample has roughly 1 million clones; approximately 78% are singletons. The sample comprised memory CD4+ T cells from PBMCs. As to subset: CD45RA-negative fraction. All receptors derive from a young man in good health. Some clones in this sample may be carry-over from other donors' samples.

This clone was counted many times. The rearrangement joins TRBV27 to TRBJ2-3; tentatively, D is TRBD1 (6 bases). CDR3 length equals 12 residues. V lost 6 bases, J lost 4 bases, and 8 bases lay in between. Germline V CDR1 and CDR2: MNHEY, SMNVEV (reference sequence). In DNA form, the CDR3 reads TGTGCCAGCAGAAACAGGGCAGATACGCAGTATTTT. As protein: CASRNRADTQYF.

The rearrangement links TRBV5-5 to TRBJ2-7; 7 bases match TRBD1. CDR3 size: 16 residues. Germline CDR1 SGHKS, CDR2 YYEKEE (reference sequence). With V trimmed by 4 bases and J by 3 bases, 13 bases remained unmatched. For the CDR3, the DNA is TGTGCCAGCAGCCCTCGAGCAACAGGGGCTATCTACGAGCAGTACTTC. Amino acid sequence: CASSPRATGAIYEQYF. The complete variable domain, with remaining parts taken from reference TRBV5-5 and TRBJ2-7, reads DAGVTQSPTHLIKTRGQQVTLRCSPISGHKSVSWYQQVLGQGPQFIFQYYEKEERGRGNFPDRFSARQFPNYSSELNVNALLLGDSALYLCASSPRATGAIYEQYFGPGTRLTVT.

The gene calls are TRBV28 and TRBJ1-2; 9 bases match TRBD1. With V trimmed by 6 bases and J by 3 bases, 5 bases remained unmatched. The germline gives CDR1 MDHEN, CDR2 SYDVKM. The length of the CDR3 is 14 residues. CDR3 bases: TGTGCCAGCAGAACCACAGGGGGCTACTATGGCTACACCTTC. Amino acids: CASRTTGGYYGYTF.

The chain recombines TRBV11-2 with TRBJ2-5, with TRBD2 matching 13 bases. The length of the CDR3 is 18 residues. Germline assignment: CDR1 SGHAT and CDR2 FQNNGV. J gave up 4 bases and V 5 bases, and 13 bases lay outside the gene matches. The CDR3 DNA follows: TGTGCCAGCAGCCTAGGACTAGCGGGAGTGGGGTCTCGAGAGACCCAGTACTTC. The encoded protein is CASSLGLAGVGSRETQYF.

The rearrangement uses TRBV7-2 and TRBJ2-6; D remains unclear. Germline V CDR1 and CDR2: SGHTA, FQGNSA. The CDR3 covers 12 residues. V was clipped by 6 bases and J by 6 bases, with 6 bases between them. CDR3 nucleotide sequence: TGTGCCAGCAGTCCAAAGGCCAACGTCCTGACTTTC. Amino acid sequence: CASSPKANVLTF.

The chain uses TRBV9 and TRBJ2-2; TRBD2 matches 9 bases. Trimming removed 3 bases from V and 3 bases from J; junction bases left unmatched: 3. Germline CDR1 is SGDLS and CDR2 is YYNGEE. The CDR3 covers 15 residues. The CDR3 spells CASSDSGRDTGELFF. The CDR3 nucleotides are TGTGCCAGCAGCGATAGCGGGAGAGACACCGGGGAGCTGTTTTTT. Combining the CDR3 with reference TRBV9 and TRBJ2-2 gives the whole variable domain DSGVTQTPKHLITATGQRVTLRCSPRSGDLSVYWYQQSLDQGLQFLIQYYNGEERAKGNILERFSAQQFPDLHSELNLSSLELGDSALYFCASSDSGRDTGELFFGEGSRLTVL.

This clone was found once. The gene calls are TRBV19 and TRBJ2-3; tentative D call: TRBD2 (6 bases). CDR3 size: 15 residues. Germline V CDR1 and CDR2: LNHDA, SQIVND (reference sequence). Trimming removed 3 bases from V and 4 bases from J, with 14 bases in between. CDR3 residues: CASSITGVIADTQYF. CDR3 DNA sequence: TGTGCCAGTAGTATCACGGGAGTTATCGCAGATACGCAGTATTTT.

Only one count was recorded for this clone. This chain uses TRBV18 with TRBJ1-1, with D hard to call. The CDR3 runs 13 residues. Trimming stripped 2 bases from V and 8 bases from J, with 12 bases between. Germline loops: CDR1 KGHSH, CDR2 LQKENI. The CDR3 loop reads CASSPTEGLEAFF. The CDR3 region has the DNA TGTGCCAGCTCACCAACGGAAGGGTTAGAAGCTTTCTTT.

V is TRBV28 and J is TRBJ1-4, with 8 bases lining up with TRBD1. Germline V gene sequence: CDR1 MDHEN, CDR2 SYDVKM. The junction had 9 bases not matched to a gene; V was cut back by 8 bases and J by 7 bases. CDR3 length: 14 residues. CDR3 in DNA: TGTGCCAGCCGATCCGGGACAGGAACTGAAAAACTGTTTTTT. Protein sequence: CASRSGTGTEKLFF.

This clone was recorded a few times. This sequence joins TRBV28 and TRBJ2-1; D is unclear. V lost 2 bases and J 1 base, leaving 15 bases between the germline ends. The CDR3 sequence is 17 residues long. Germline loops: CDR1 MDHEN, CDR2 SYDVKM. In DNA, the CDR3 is TGTGCCAGCAGTTTAGCCGCCCTGGGCCGGTCCTACAATGAGCAGTTCTTC. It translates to CASSLAALGRSYNEQFF.

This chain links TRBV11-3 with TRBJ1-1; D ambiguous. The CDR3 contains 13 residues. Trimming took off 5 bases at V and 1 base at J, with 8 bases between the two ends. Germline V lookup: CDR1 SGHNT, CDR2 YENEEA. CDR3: CASSQLENTEAFF. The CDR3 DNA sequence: TGTGCCAGCAGCCAACTGGAGAACACTGAAGCTTTCTTT. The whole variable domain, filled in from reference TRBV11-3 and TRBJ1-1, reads EAGVVQSPRYKIIEKKQPVAFWCNPISGHNTLYWYLQNLGQGPELLIRYENEEAVDDSQLPKDRFSAERLKGVDSTLKIQPAELGDSAVYLCASSQLENTEAFFGQGTRLTVV.

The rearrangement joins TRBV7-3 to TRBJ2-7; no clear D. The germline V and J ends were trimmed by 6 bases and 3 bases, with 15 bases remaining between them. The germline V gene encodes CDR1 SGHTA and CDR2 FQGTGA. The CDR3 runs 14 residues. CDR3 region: CASSRASGGYEQYF. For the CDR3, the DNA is TGTGCCAGCAGTCGGGCCTCGGGCGGCTACGAGCAGTACTTC.

CDR3 amino acids: CASSLRQGAPYEQYF. Written as DNA, the CDR3 is TGTGCCAGCAGTTTGAGACAGGGGGCCCCCTACGAGCAGTACTTC. This chain uses TRBV27 with TRBJ2-7, with 10 bases fitting TRBD1. Germline lookup yields CDR1 MNHEY and CDR2 SMNVEV (reference sequence). Unmatched junction bases numbered 4, after V lost 3 bases and J lost 2 bases. CDR3 length: 15 amino acids.